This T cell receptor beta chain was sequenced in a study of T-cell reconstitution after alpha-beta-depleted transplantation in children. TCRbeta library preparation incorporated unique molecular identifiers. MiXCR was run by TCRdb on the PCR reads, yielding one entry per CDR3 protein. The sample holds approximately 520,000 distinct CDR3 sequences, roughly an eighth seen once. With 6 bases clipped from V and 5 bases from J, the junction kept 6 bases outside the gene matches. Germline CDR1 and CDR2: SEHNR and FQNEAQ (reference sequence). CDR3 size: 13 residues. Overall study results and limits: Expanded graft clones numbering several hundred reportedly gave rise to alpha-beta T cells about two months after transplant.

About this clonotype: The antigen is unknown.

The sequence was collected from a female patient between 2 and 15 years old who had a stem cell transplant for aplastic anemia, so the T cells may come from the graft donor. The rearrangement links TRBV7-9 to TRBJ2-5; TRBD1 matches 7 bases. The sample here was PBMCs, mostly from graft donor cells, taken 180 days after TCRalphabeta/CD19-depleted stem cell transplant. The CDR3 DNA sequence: TGTGCCAGCAGGTTACAGGGGCGGGAGACCCAGTACTTC. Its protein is CASRLQGRETQYF. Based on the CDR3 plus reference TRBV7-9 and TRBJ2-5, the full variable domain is DTGVSQNPRHKITKRGQNVTFRCDPISEHNRLYWYRQTLGQGPEFLTYFQNEAQLEKSRLLSDRFSAERPKGSFSTLEIQRTEQGDSAMYLCASRLQGRETQYFGPGTRLLVL.